One sample yielded the 32 T cell receptor beta chains listed below, sequenced in a study of blood T cell repertoires in COVID-19. Produced via immunoSEQ multiplex PCR; TCRdb's table is partial and in-frame only. The sample yields under 250,000 clones, around 86% seen once. The sample taken for sequencing was peripheral blood. Receptor source: a woman in her 70s with COVID-19, enrolled during active disease.

This chain joins TRBV5-4 and TRBJ2-3; D unclear. The V end lost 1 base, the J end lost 6 bases, and 18 bases lay between the germline ends. Germline V gene sequence: CDR1 SGHNT, CDR2 YYREEE (reference sequence). This CDR3 comprises 16 residues. The CDR3 DNA follows: TGTGCCAGCAGCTTGATATCTCGGCGGCCCGGGGATACGCAGTATTTT. It specifies CASSLISRRPGDTQYF.

The CDR3 sequence is CASSLPYRGTGNTIYF. In DNA form, the CDR3 reads TGTGCCAGCAGCTTACCTTACAGGGGAACTGGAAACACCATATATTTT. The rearrangement links TRBV7-6 to TRBJ1-3; 7 nucleotides agree with TRBD1. V shed 2 bases and J 2 bases; nucleotides not matched to a gene: 6. The CDR3 consists of 16 residues. Germline V gene lookup returns CDR1 SGHVS and CDR2 FNYEAQ.

The chain joins TRBV19 to TRBJ1-5; a weak D match, TRBD1 (6 bases). Germline-derived CDR1 and CDR2 are LNHDA and SQIVND (reference sequence). This CDR3 comprises 14 residues. V was pared by 5 bases and J by 9 bases, with 17 bases between. In nucleotides, the CDR3 is TGTGCCAGTAGTGCAGGACAGCTCCCAAGGCCCCAGCATTTT. Amino acids: CASSAGQLPRPQHF.

This chain joins TRBV7-8 and TRBJ2-2, with D possibly TRBD2 on 5 matching bases. V dropped 4 bases and J dropped 8 bases, with 29 bases sitting between them. This CDR3 spans 19 amino acids. The germline CDR1 and CDR2 sequences are SGHVS and FQNEAQ. The CDR3 DNA is TGTGCCAGCAGCTCCGTCCCCAGCAGGCTAGCCAGATTATCTGGGGAGCTGTTTTTT. This codes for CASSSVPSRLARLSGELFF.

The chain joins TRBV6-6 to TRBJ1-4; D unresolved. Per germline, CDR1 MNHNY and CDR2 SVGAGI (reference sequence). The CDR3 is 14 residues long. The V end was cut by 7 bases, the J end by 0 bases, with 9 bases between. In DNA form, the CDR3 reads TGTGCCAGCAACCGACGGGCAACTAATGAAAAACTGTTTTTT. Its translation: CASNRRATNEKLFF.

This chain joins TRBV7-2 and TRBJ2-1; the D is unclear. V gave up 5 bases and J gave up 9 bases, with 20 bases separating them. The CDR3 runs to 15 residues. Germline CDR1 is SGHTA and CDR2 is FQGNSA. The CDR3: CASSNPSRLSFEQFF. In DNA form, the CDR3 reads TGTGCCAGCAGCAACCCCTCGCGGCTATCGTTTGAGCAGTTCTTC.

The chain uses TRBV2 and TRBJ1-2, with TRBD1 matching over 7 bases. The CDR3 covers 15 residues. Germline-derived CDR1 and CDR2 are SNHLY and FYNNEI. J lost 1 base, V lost 7 bases, and 9 bases had no gene match. This CDR3 reads CASNFLRDSNYGYTF. The CDR3, as DNA: TGTGCCAGCAACTTCCTCCGGGACAGTAACTATGGCTACACCTTC.

V and J are TRBV7-6 and TRBJ2-7, with TRBD1 matching over 7 bases. With 5 bases clipped from V and 2 bases from J, the junction kept 9 bases outside the gene matches. The CDR3 runs 15 residues. The germline V gene has CDR1 SGHVS and CDR2 FNYEAQ. As DNA, the CDR3 is TGTGCCAGCAGCCCCGGACAGGCCCAAACCTACGAGCAGTACTTC. Protein: CASSPGQAQTYEQYF.

The chain joins TRBV7-2 to TRBJ1-6; 8 positions match TRBD1. Looked up from germline, CDR1 is SGHTA and CDR2 is FQGNSA. Trimming cost V 3 bases and J 10 bases; bases outside gene matches: 8. The CDR3 spans 15 residues. DNA of the CDR3: TGTGCCAGCAGCTTGGACAGGGCGGGGGACTCACCCCTCCACTTT. It codes for CASSLDRAGDSPLHF.

The V gene is TRBV5-1, the J gene TRBJ1-3, with TRBD1 matching over 8 bases. V was clipped by 4 bases and J by 0 bases; unmatched bases: 6. The germline gives CDR1 SGHRS, CDR2 YFSETQ. CDR3 length: 16 residues. CDR3 sequence: CASSPDGTGSGNTIYF. CDR3 DNA sequence: TGCGCCAGCAGCCCCGATGGGACAGGCTCTGGAAACACCATATATTTT.

The chain combines TRBV2 with TRBJ1-4, with D possibly matching TRBD1 (6 bases). Germline values: CDR1 SNHLY, CDR2 FYNNEI. This CDR3 is built from 14 residues. Trimming removed 8 bases from V and 5 bases from J, with 15 bases in between. The CDR3: CASVGGRLNEKLFF. In DNA, the CDR3 is TGTGCCAGCGTTGGGGGCAGACTAAATGAAAAACTGTTTTTT.

The V call is TRBV7-2, the J call TRBJ2-1; D remains ambiguous. This CDR3 region has 13 residues. Looked up from germline, CDR1 is SGHTA and CDR2 is FQGNSA. Trimming removed 1 base from V and 7 bases from J, with 8 bases in between. The DNA for the CDR3 is TGTGCCAGCAGCTTAGACTACTTTAATGAGCAGTTCTTC. It translates to CASSLDYFNEQFF.

This CDR3 reads CSVRDRNSYNEQFF. The CDR3 DNA is TGCAGCGTTCGTGACAGGAACTCCTACAATGAGCAGTTCTTC. The genes are TRBV29-1 and TRBJ2-1, with D tentatively TRBD1 (6 bases). V was shortened by 5 bases and J by 0 bases, with 11 bases between the two germline ends. CDR3 length: 14 residues. Germline V lookup: CDR1 SQVTM, CDR2 ANQGSEA.

Turning to this clone: The junction differs from germline at one of its ends, possibly a read error. The chain links TRBV11-3 to TRBJ2-2; 10 bases are a match to TRBD1. This CDR3 comprises 12 residues. CDR1 SGHNT and CDR2 YENEEA come from the germline V gene. The CDR3 region is CASSSGTGELFF. CDR3 DNA: TGTGCCAGCAGCTCCGGGACAGGGGAACTGTTTTTT.

This clone was seen a few times. J is TRBJ1-2 and V is TRBV7-2; D is perhaps TRBD1 (6 bases). Germline CDR1 and CDR2: SGHTA and FQGNSA. The CDR3 covers 14 residues. V gave up 5 bases and J gave up 8 bases, with 18 bases separating them. The CDR3 loop reads CASSPLQGDGGYTF. CDR3 in DNA: TGTGCCAGCAGCCCTTTACAGGGCGATGGCGGCTACACCTTC.

This chain uses TRBV30 with TRBJ2-1, with D perhaps TRBD1 (5 bases). This CDR3 is 14 amino acids long. Trimming pared 7 bases from V and 7 bases from J, leaving 20 bases between. Per germline, CDR1 GTSNPN and CDR2 SVGIG (reference sequence). CDR3 region: CAYQGKGIVNEQFF. DNA for the CDR3: TGTGCCTACCAAGGAAAGGGGATAGTGAATGAGCAGTTCTTC.

J is TRBJ2-3 and V is TRBV7-3; 7 nucleotides match TRBD1. Unmatched junction bases numbered 5, after V lost 5 bases and J lost 3 bases. Germline-derived CDR1 and CDR2 are SGHTA and FQGTGA. This CDR3 region has 14 residues. The CDR3 loop is CASSPGTETDTQYF. The CDR3 DNA is TGTGCCAGCAGCCCCGGGACAGAAACAGATACGCAGTATTTT.

The chain uses TRBV30 and TRBJ2-7, with TRBD2 matching over 10 bases. V shed 0 bases, J shed 6 bases, and the junction held 11 bases outside the gene matches. Germline V gene sequence: CDR1 GTSNPN, CDR2 SVGIG (reference sequence). This CDR3 is 16 amino acids long. The CDR3 DNA reads as TGTGCCTGGAGTGTAGAGGGGGCTAGCGGGAGTGGCGAGCAGTACTTC. Amino acid sequence: CAWSVEGASGSGEQYF.

The gene calls are TRBV19 and TRBJ1-2, with D maybe TRBD1 (5 bases). CDR3 length: 19 amino acids. The V gene lost 3 bases and the J gene lost 4 bases, with 27 bases spanning the gap. Germline CDR1 and CDR2: LNHDA and SQIVND (reference sequence). The CDR3 reads CASSILPHSTVPITYGYTF. DNA of the CDR3: TGTGCCAGTAGTATCCTACCACACTCGACAGTGCCCATCACCTATGGCTACACCTTC.

This clone was seen many times. This chain joins TRBV28 and TRBJ1-5; D ambiguous. V lost 10 bases and J 2 bases, leaving 15 bases between the germline ends. The CDR3 has 14 amino acids. Germline CDR1 MDHEN, CDR2 SYDVKM. The DNA of the CDR3 is TGTGCCACCCTCACCCAGCAGGGCAATCAGCCCCAGCATTTT. Its translation: CATLTQQGNQPQHF.

The CDR3 DNA reads TGTGCCAGCAGCTTAAATCGGGGATCTGGGGAGACCCAGTACTTC. This codes for CASSLNRGSGETQYF. This chain joins TRBV7-8 and TRBJ2-5, with a weak D call TRBD2 (5 bases). CDR3 length: 15 residues. Deletions cut 2 bases from V and 5 bases from J, with 15 bases between. CDR1 and CDR2 from the germline V gene are SGHVS and FQNEAQ.

The chain is built from TRBV6-1 and TRBJ2-5; D perhaps matches TRBD2 (6 bases). This CDR3 region has 14 residues. Germline CDR1 and CDR2: MNHNS and SASEGT. V was clipped by 3 bases and J by 0 bases, with 8 bases between them. The CDR3 here is CASSDASDQETQYF. Written as DNA, the CDR3 is TGTGCCAGCAGTGATGCTAGCGACCAAGAGACCCAGTACTTC.

This clone was detected only a few times. CDR3 coding DNA: TGTGCCAGTCGATTGCGTGGCGAGCAGTACTTC. Its protein product is CASRLRGEQYF. The chain joins TRBV28 to TRBJ2-7; the D is unclear. Germline lookup yields CDR1 MDHEN and CDR2 SYDVKM. Trimming removed 9 bases at V and 6 bases at J, with 12 bases between. This CDR3 spans 11 amino acids.

The sample holds a few counts of this clone. The chain links TRBV7-6 to TRBJ2-7; TRBD1 matches 10 bases. The J segment lost 9 bases and the V segment lost 1 base, leaving 9 bases of the junction unmatched. Germline CDR1 reads SGHVS; CDR2 reads FNYEAQ. This CDR3 is 15 amino acids long. CDR3 nucleotide sequence: TGTGCCAGCAGCTTAGTTGACAGGGGGCAAGCGGGGCAGTACTTC. This sequence encodes CASSLVDRGQAGQYF.

In nucleotides, the CDR3 is TGTGCCAGCAGTGCTAGCTTACAGGGGTATAGCAATCAGCCCCAGCATTTT. This sequence encodes CASSASLQGYSNQPQHF. V usage is TRBV6-2 or TRBV6-3 and J usage is TRBJ1-5, with 7 bases matching TRBD1. The V segment lost 5 bases and the J segment 0 bases; nucleotides outside the gene matches: 10. The CDR3 spans 17 residues. Germline CDR1 is MNHEY and CDR2 is SVGEGT.

This clone has more than one count but fewer than ten. The CDR3 DNA sequence: TGTGCTAGTGGTTTGAATCCTGGCGAAGGGGGCATCAATCAGCCCCAGCATTTT. It codes for CASGLNPGEGGINQPQHF. The chain is built from TRBV12-5 and TRBJ1-5, with 7 bases fitting TRBD1. Germline V gene sequence: CDR1 LGHNT, CDR2 FRNRAP. V was pared by 2 bases and J by 3 bases, with 13 bases of the junction left unmatched. The CDR3 has 18 residues.

V and J are TRBV20-1 and TRBJ2-3; 9 nucleotides match TRBD1. CDR1 is DFQATT, CDR2 SNEGSKA, per germline (reference sequence). This CDR3 spans 11 amino acids. As DNA, the CDR3 is TGCAGGACGACAGGGGGTATGGGGTCGTATTTT. Translated, it gives CRTTGGMGSYF.

The chain links TRBV7-2 to TRBJ1-2, with 9 bases fitting TRBD1. CDR3 size: 17 residues. The junction had 14 bases not matched to a gene; V was cut back by 5 bases and J by 4 bases. CDR1 and CDR2 (germline): SGHTA, FQGNSA. Written as DNA, the CDR3 is TGTGCCAGCAGCCAAAGGCCGGGACAGGGTCGATTCTATGGCTACACCTTC. It encodes CASSQRPGQGRFYGYTF. Together with reference TRBV7-2 and TRBJ1-2, the CDR3 gives the full variable domain: GAGVSQSPSNKVTEKGKDVELRCDPISGHTALYWYRQSLGQGLEFLIYFQGNSAPDKSGLPSDRFSAERTGGSVSTLTIQRTQQEDSAVYLCASSQRPGQGRFYGYTFGSGTRLTVV.

The chain employs TRBV9 and TRBJ2-2, with 11 bases matching TRBD2. V was pared by 6 bases and J by 4 bases, with 8 bases of the junction left unmatched. The germline gives CDR1 SGDLS, CDR2 YYNGEE. The CDR3 sequence is 16 residues long. CDR3 DNA sequence: TGTGCCAGCACCATTAGCGGGGGGGACTTCACCGGGGAGCTGTTTTTT. Its translation: CASTISGGDFTGELFF. The complete variable domain, with remaining parts taken from reference TRBV9 and TRBJ2-2, reads DSGVTQTPKHLITATGQRVTLRCSPRSGDLSVYWYQQSLDQGLQFLIQYYNGEERAKGNILERFSAQQFPDLHSELNLSSLELGDSALYFCASTISGGDFTGELFFGEGSRLTVL.

This rearrangement joins TRBV7-9 to TRBJ2-7, with TRBD1 matching over 9 bases. Germline values: CDR1 SEHNR, CDR2 FQNEAQ (reference sequence). The CDR3 runs 15 residues. V dropped 2 bases and J dropped 6; count of bases not matched to a gene: 8. Written as DNA, the CDR3 is TGTGCCAGCAGCTTATACAGGGGGCAGTCTGCCGAGCAGTACTTC. Translating it yields CASSLYRGQSAEQYF.

The chain recombines TRBV5-1 with TRBJ1-6; TRBD1 matches at 7 bases. Germline-derived CDR1 and CDR2 are SGHRS and YFSETQ. The CDR3 sequence is 16 residues long. V lost 0 bases to trimming and J lost 6 bases; unmatched junction nucleotides: 6. DNA of the CDR3: TGCGCCAGCAGCTTGGTTGCGGGACAGACTAATTCACCCCTCCACTTT. It translates to CASSLVAGQTNSPLHF.

The chain recombines TRBV5-8 with TRBJ1-1; 10 nucleotides line up with TRBD1. V shed 3 bases, J shed 4 bases, and the junction held 3 bases outside the gene matches. This CDR3 contains 14 residues. Per germline, CDR1 SGHTS and CDR2 YDEGEE. The CDR3 is CASSSGQGTTEAFF. The CDR3 nucleotides are TGTGCCAGCAGCTCGGGACAGGGGACCACTGAAGCTTTCTTT. The variable domain in full, with the rest retrieved from reference TRBV5-8 and TRBJ1-1, is EAGVTQSPTHLIKTRGQQATLRCSPISGHTSVYWYQQALGLGLQFLLWYDEGEERNRGNFPPRFSGRQFPNYSSELNVNALELEDSALYLCASSSGQGTTEAFFGQGTRLTVV.